The present T cell receptor (beta chain) was sequenced within a study of T cells in Graves' hyperthyroidism and ophthalmopathy. V was cut by 2 bases and J by 9 bases, with 11 bases left in between. The CDR3 consists of 13 residues. Germline V gene sequence: CDR1 SGHTA, CDR2 FQGNSA. Study-wide points: A 13 V-J model separated ophthalmopathy from stable hyperthyroidism. Model-based prediction identified ophthalmopathy a median 6.5 months prior to its onset.

RNA transcripts yielded amplified TCR beta CDR3 regions. A first-round RT-PCR of the TCR CDR3 used the HTBI primer set. TCRdb used MiXCR to reprocess the multiplex PCR reads, holding one entry per CDR3 protein. This table has over 500,000 distinct CDR3 sequences, 15% to 20% appearing once. This clonotype occurred many times. Its antigen is not known. Active moderate-to-severe ophthalmopathy, Clinical Activity Score at least 3, NOSPECS at least 4, under 3 months' duration. Around 10 ml fresh peripheral blood yielded the PBMCs. The receptor was derived from a woman under 30 with Graves' ophthalmopathy. Sequencing was carried out using blood. The V gene is TRBV7-2, the J gene TRBJ2-4; no firm D call. The CDR3 sequence: CASSLKISGIQYF. The CDR3 region has the DNA TGTGCCAGCAGCTTAAAAATCTCGGGCATTCAGTACTTC.